This T cell receptor (beta chain) comes out of a study of CD8+ T cells in alopecia areata. Extracted RNA was reverse transcribed into cDNA, the sequencing template. Using immunoSEQ multiplex PCR, the repertoire was profiled, and TCRdb retains in-frame clones only, with some absent. This sample has 160,000 or so clones, with around 58% found just once. Germline trimming cut 5 bases from V and 1 base from J; bases unmatched to any gene: 7. The CDR3 length is 15 residues. The V gene's germline CDR1 is SQVTM and CDR2 ANQGSEA. As for treatment: oral pan-JAK inhibitor, 5-10 mg twice daily. Punch biopsies of lesional scalp, plus peripheral blood, were taken from alopecia areata patients.

The chain joins TRBV29-1 to TRBJ2-7; 11 nucleotides align to TRBD1. The source material was CD4+ T cells sorted from blood, sampled between weeks 55 and 65, from a patient treated with tofacitinib. This TCR came from a human donor with alopecia areata. This CDR3 reads CSVSKGTGGSYEQYF. The CDR3 DNA reads as TGCAGCGTTTCCAAAGGGACAGGGGGTTCCTACGAGCAGTACTTC.